This T cell receptor beta chain was recovered during a study of T cell clones after liver transplantation (dated by TCRdb to between 2018 and 2020). About the investigation overall: Samples were obtained from ITN030ST, a randomized trial in which withdrawal of immunosuppression was attempted within 2 years of liver transplantation. Donor-reactive T cell clones were identified using TCRbeta sequencing after a pre-transplant mixed lymphocyte reaction and were then followed in post-transplant blood. As an antigen-independent comparator for the donor-reactive sequences, third party-reactive TCRbeta sequences from pre-transplant MLRs were identified as well. Three of the eight recipients were HCV-positive; the others were transplanted for non-autoimmune, non-viral indications. The subjects received no induction therapy and were kept on standard immunosuppression until randomization at 12-24 months post-transplant. To count as tolerant, a recipient had to stay completely off immunosuppression for at least one year without liver enzymes climbing beyond twice the upper limit of normal. Blood samples were collected pre-transplant, then pre-randomization ahead of withdrawal, and finally post-randomization once withdrawal had either been completed or failed. The studied cohort comprised 8 liver transplant recipients, 3 classified as tolerant and 5 as non-tolerant.

V is pared back by 5 bases and J by 1 base, with 5 bases lying between the germline termini. Reading the germline V gene (reference sequence) gives CDR1 MNHEY and CDR2 SMNVEV. Taken from cysteine to phenylalanine, the CDR3 has 12 residues. The retained sequence is limited to the CDR3, 36 bases, with the frame set at the first base. High-throughput TCRbeta CDR3 sequencing of frozen genomic DNA was performed by immunoSEQ, with PCR amplification, mapping, bias correction and internal controls included. The paper's data handling went like this. Productive rearrangements were kept, and unique TCRbeta sequences were defined by CDR3 nucleotide sequence plus V and J gene. For classification of a sequence as donor-reactive, at least 5-fold expansion in CFSE-low cells relative to unstimulated pre-transplant cells and a frequency of at least 0.01% were required. Minimum frequency thresholds were set for each subject based on the unstimulated sample with the lowest template count, ensuring at least 90% detection power. Jensen-Shannon divergence between the top 1000 TCRbeta sequences post-transplant and pre-transplant was used to measure repertoire turnover. Two-sided Fisher's exact tests were used to test for changes in how often donor-reactive sequences were detected. The table comes from immuneACCESS by way of TCRdb, which keeps in-frame sequences with V and J called. Part of the clones is missing from these tables; in studies checked, under half for an unresolved V gene and the rest for unknown reasons. Clone size and V and J calls were adopted from that table, with D and trimming inferred from the DNA. The sample profile shows around 20,000 clones; over 80% of them were found once. The top ten constitute approximately 12% of the sample.

What this sample's time point label stands for: pre-transplant. Unstimulated PBMCs, after thawing, were stained for CD3, CD4 and CD8 and then FACS-sorted into CD3+CD4+ and CD3+CD8+ populations. Each of the 8 studied subjects was randomized to immunosuppression withdrawal. The Qiagen DNeasy Blood and Tissue Kit was used for genomic DNA isolation. Results the study describes overall, beyond this receptor: Circulating donor-reactive CD4 TCRbeta sequences fell significantly post-transplant in 5 of 8 subjects, irrespective of tolerance or HCV status. When repertoire turnover was accounted for, significantly reduced detection of donor-reactive sequences was found in 7 of 8 subjects for CD4 and in 8 of 8 subjects for CD8. In a couple of subjects, low numbers of available donor cells limited the measurable donor-reactive repertoire. The decline in donor-reactive sequences exceeded the decline in third party-reactive sequences, suggesting partial antigen-specific deletion that was unrelated to withdrawal success. The conclusions were considered preliminary, being limited by small, heterogeneous patient numbers and non-standardized post-transplant time points. Without allograft tissue specimens, donor-reactive T cells may have migrated into the graft rather than being deleted.

This clone showed up just a few times. No cognate antigen has been identified for it. No much larger clone is present one base from it, and per-base qualities are unavailable. The specimen comprised CD8+ T cells from blood, sampled before liver transplant. The rearranged segments are TRBV27 and TRBJ1-1; there is no confident call for the D gene. This clonotype was sampled from a human donor who received a liver transplant. The CDR3 in this case is CASSTGNTEAFF. The sequence in DNA is TGTGCCAGCAGTACGGGGAACACTGAAGCTTTCTTT.